This T cell receptor (beta chain) was documented in a study of shared clonotypes between healthy human individuals. Study details: A couple of women and a few men aged 18 to 49 served as donors.

There were only Caucasian adults among the donors, and all lived in Nashville, Tennessee. Original analysis: With immunoSEQ giving junction-only sequences and no quality scores, filtering differed. Only in-frame clones appear in the TCRdb table, and some are missing; sequencing was by immunoSEQ multiplex PCR. V and J calls plus clone size are reproduced from that table; the DNA served to infer D and trimming. The sample yields about 2 million clones, 90% to 95% seen once. The CDR3 totals 16 residues. Germline CDR1 is SGHNT and CDR2 is YYREEE (reference sequence). V shed 3 bases and J 5 bases; nucleotides not matched to a gene: 11.

Sequencing input: naive CD4+ T cells sorted from blood. Regarding subset: CD45RA+ positively selected. The gene calls are TRBV5-4 and TRBJ2-5; TRBD1 aligns across 9 bases. This sequence was found in a man in his late teens or twenties in good health. The CDR3 DNA reads TGTGCCAGCAGCTCCTGGGACAGGGCGAATGGGGAGACCCAGTACTTC. Encoded protein: CASSSWDRANGETQYF.